Here is one T cell receptor beta chain with its context. The target antigen is unknown. These data originate in a study of T cell responses to AZD1222 COVID-19 vaccine. Study results and caveats: White British ancestry dominated among donors, who included more females, and clonal diversity was possibly underestimated. Regions 160-218 and 743-854 held dominance among vaccine-associated CD4 TCRs, which spanned spike.

TCRdb keeps only in-frame clones here, not all; method: immunoSEQ multiplex PCR. The profile covers over 70,000 clones, with around 90% appearing a single time and about 5.4% taken by the ten largest. The length of the CDR3 is 14 residues. Germline CDR1 SGDLS, CDR2 YYNGEE. V was cut by 0 bases and J by 2 bases, with 8 bases left in between. The chain recombines TRBV9 with TRBJ1-2; D is possibly TRBD1 (6 bases). This specimen consisted of peripheral blood, obtained 28 days after the second AZD1222 dose. This sequence was found in an adult who received the AZD1222 COVID-19 vaccine. This chain's CDR3 is CASSVEQGNYGYTF. The CDR3 DNA sequence: TGTGCCAGCAGCGTAGAACAGGGAAACTATGGCTACACCTTC.